This T cell receptor (beta chain) was recovered during a study of lymphopenia after photon versus proton radiotherapy. Study-wide points: Post-nadir diversity loss with photons came from oligoclonal expansion, particularly CD8+ Temra cells.

Method: immunoSEQ multiplex PCR; TCRdb's copy keeps in-frame clones and lacks some. The sample has 150,000 to 200,000 clones, about 88% seen once. Points on this clone: The antigen is unknown.

This receptor was obtained from a man between 50 and 59 years old with gastric cancer. The sample in question was peripheral blood, obtained from a patient treated with photon-based radiotherapy.

The CDR3 loop is CASRGTYEAYEQYF. CDR3 coding DNA: TGTGCCAGCCGTGGGACGTACGAAGCCTACGAGCAGTACTTC. The rearrangement uses TRBV6-1 and TRBJ2-7; D is perhaps TRBD1 or TRBD2 (5 bases each). Trimming shortened V by 8 bases and J by 2 bases, and 16 bases separated the two germline ends. The germline CDR1 and CDR2 sequences are MNHNS and SASEGT. The CDR3 runs 14 residues.